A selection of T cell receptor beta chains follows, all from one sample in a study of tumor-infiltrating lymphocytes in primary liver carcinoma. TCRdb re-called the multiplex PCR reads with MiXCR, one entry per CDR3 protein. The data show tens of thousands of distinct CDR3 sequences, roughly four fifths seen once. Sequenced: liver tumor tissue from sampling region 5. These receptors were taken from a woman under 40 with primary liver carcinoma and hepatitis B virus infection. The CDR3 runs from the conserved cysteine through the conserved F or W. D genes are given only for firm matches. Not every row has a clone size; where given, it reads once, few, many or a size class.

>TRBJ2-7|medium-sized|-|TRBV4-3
TGCGCCAGCAGCCGGGGAAACGGCTACGAGCAGTACTTC
CASSRGNGYEQYF
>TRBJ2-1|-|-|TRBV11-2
TGTGCCAGCAGCTTAAACCTGTACGGGAGCTACAATGAGCAGCTCTTC
CASSLNLYGSYNEQLF
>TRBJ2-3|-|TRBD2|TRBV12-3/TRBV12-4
TGTGCCGGCAGTTTACGGACCAGGACTAGCCCCGGAGTTGTGATGAATACGCAGTATTTT
CAGSLRTRTSPGVVMNTQYF
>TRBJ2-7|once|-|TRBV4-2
TGTGCCAGCAGCCAAGAAACACATTGGGAATACCATTACGAGCAGTACTTC
CASSQETHWEYHYEQYF
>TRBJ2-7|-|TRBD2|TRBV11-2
TGTGCTAGCAGCTTAGGTCGTGGGGGGGTTAGGTACTTC
CASSLGRGGVRYF
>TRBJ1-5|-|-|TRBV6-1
TGTGTCAATATGGACGGGGGACGCAATCAGCCCCAGCATTTT
CVNMDGGRNQPQHF
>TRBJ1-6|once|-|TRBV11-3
TGTACCAGCAGCTCTAAGTGGAGCTATAATACACCCCTCCACTTT
CTSSSKWSYNTPLHF
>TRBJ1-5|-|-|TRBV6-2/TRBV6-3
TGTGCCAGCAGTTACCTGGACGATCAGCCCCCGCATTTT
CASSYLDDQPPHF
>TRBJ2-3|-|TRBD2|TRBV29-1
TGCAGCCTTCGGGCAAGCGGGAGTAGAACAGATACGCATTATTTT
CSLRASGSRTDTHYF
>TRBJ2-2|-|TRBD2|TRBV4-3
TGCGCCAGCAGCATACTAGCGGGAGGACCCCGTTCGAACACCGGGGAGCCGTTTTTT
CASSILAGGPRSNTGEPFF
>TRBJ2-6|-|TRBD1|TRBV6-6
TGTGTCAGTTTCCTCGGACAGGGTAGGGCCAACGTCTTGACTTTC
CVSFLGQGRANVLTF
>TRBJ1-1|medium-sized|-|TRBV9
TGTGCCAGCAGCGTAGCCCACTCGGGCACTGAAGCTTTCTTT
CASSVAHSGTEAFF
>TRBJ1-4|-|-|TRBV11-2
TGTGATGGCAGCCCCTGGGGGGGAAAACTGTTTTTT
CDGSPWGGKLFF
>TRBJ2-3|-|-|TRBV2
TGTGCCGGACCCGGGGGAGCAAGTTCGGATGTGCAGTATTTT
CAGPGGASSDVQYF
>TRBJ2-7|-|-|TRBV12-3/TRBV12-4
TGTGCCAGCCTACAATCCGGTACACAGGGTTGCGATCAATACTTC
CASLQSGTQGCDQYF
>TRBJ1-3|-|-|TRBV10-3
TGTGCCATCAGTGAATCAGTTTCAGGAAACTCCATATATTTT
CAISESVSGNSIYF
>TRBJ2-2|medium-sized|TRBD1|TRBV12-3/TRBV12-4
TGTGCCAGCAGTTTTAACAGGGGGATCACCGGGGAGCTGTTTTTT
CASSFNRGITGELFF
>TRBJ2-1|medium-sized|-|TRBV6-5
TGTGCCAGCAGAGGGAATTACAATGAGCAGTTCTTC
CASRGNYNEQFF
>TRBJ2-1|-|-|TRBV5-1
TGCGACAGCAGCTTACCGGGTGAGCAGTTCTTC
CDSSLPGEQFF
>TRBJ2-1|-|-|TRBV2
TGCGCCAGCAAACAAGTCTCAAATTACAATGAGCAGTCCTTC
CASKQVSNYNEQSF
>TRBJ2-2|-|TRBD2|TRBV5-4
TGTGCCAGCACCTTGGCCTGGGGGACTAGCGGGGCGAACACCGGGAAGCTGTTCTTT
CASTLAWGTSGANTGKLFF
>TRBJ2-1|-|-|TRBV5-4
TGTGCCAGCAGCTTCTCCAGGCGCGAATACAATGTGCAGTTCTTC
CASSFSRREYNVQFF
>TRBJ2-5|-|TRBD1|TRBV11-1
TGTGCCAGCATCCGAGCAGGGGGCACTGGGACCCAGTACTTC
CASIRAGGTGTQYF
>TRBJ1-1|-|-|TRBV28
TGTGTCGGCAGTATGAGGGTTGAAGCTTTCTTT
CVGSMRVEAFF
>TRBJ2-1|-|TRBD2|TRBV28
TGTGCCAGCAGTTCTCCCTCTTTGGTTTTGGCGGGAGACAGCCCCAATGAGCAGTTCTTC
CASSSPSLVLAGDSPNEQFF
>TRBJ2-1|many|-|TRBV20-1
TGCAGTGCCAGAGGGGGCAATGAGCAGTTCTTC
CSARGGNEQFF
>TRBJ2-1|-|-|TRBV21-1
TGTGCCAGCAGCAAGTTTTTAGCGGAAGAAAATGAGCAGTTCTTC
CASSKFLAEENEQFF
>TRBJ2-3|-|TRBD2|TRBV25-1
TGTGCCAGCAGTGAATCGGGGGAGGGAGAGACGGGACCTAGATCAGATACGCAGTATTTT
CASSESGEGETGPRSDTQYF
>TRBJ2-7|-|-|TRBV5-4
TGTGGCAGCAGCCCATATCAGGGGACGTACGAGCAGTACTTC
CGSSPYQGTYEQYF
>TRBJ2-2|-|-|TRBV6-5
-
CVSSYFPGVGSGAGEMFF
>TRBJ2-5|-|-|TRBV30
TGTGCCTGGAATGTCGGGGCCTCGGAGACCCAGTACTTC
CAWNVGASETQYF
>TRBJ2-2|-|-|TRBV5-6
TGTGCCAGCAGCCTGTGGTTTCGTATCAGGGAACTGTTTTTT
CASSLWFRIRELFF
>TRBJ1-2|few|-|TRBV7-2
TGTGCCAGCAGCCCCCCCAGGGTCTATGGCTACACCTTC
CASSPPRVYGYTF
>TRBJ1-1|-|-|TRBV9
TGTGCCAGCAGCGTAGCCCACTCAGACACTGAAGCTTTCTTT
CASSVAHSDTEAFF
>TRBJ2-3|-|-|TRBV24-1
TGTGCCACCAGTGATGCTATTGGGACGGCGACGCAGTATTTC
CATSDAIGTATQYF
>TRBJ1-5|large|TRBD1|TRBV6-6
TGTGCCAGCAGTTACGGGACAGGGGGCAATCAGCCCCAGCATTTT
CASSYGTGGNQPQHF
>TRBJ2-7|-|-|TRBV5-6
TGTGCCAGCAGCTGGAACAGGGCTGTCGAGCAATACTTC
CASSWNRAVEQYF
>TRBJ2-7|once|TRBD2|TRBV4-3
TGCGCCAGCGGCCAAGCTATGACGGGGGGTCACACTAGCTACGAGCAGTACTTC
CASGQAMTGGHTSYEQYF
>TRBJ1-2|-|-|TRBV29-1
TGTGGCGTTGTCCATTGGTGTGGCGGCTTCACCTTC
CGVVHWCGGFTF
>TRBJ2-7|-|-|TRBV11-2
TGTGCCAACAGCTTAGAAACGTGGGATCTACGTGGGCAGTACTTC
CANSLETWDLRGQYF
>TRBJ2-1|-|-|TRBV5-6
TGTGCCAGCAAGGCTAGCGCTGGGGAGCAGTTCTTC
CASKASAGEQFF
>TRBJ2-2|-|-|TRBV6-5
TGTGTCAGCAGTTACTCGAGCAGCGTCCCAAGACAGACCGGGGAGATGTTTTTT
CVSSYSSSVPRQTGEMFF
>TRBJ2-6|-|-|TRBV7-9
TGTGCCAGCAGTTCATTAGGGAGCTTCAGTTCTGGGGCCAACGTCATGACTTTC
CASSSLGSFSSGANVMTF
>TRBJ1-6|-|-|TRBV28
TGTGCCAGCAGTTTTTTGGACAGATCAAATCCTCCCCTCCACTTT
CASSFLDRSNPPLHF
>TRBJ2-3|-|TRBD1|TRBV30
TGTGCCTTGCACAGGGGATCCACAGATACGCTGTATTTT
CALHRGSTDTLYF
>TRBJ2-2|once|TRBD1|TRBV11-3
TGTGCCATCAGCTCCTACAGGGGACCCAGGGAGCTGTTTTTT
CAISSYRGPRELFF
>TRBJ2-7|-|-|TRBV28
TGTGCCAGCAGTCGATCCCCCTGGGAGCAGTACTTC
CASSRSPWEQYF